Included here is one TCR beta chain sequence, with context. Germline values: CDR1 SGHRS, CDR2 YFSETQ. The CDR3 loop spans 14 amino acids. After removal of 5 bases from V and 5 bases from J, the junction contained 6 bases not matched to a gene. The data derive from a study of blood T cell repertoires in COVID-19. Study context: The United States, Italy and Spain provided the acute and convalescent COVID-19 samples. Sample material is recorded as cDNA or gDNA derived from T cells, B-cell-depleted T cells, or PBMCs.

In the original analysis: Amplification of reference gene primers provided the estimated nucleated cell counts. This table comes from immunoSEQ multiplex PCR, and its TCRdb copy is limited to in-frame clones, with some not included. Clonal size and the V and J genes are those of that table, whereas D and trimming came from the DNA. The data show hundreds of thousands of clones, with 80% to 90% seen just once and 8% to 10% held by the top ten. The rearrangement joins TRBV5-1 to TRBJ2-7; TRBD1 matches at 11 bases. The sequenced material came from peripheral blood. The source is a woman aged 45-60 years who had recovered from COVID-19. CDR3 sequence reads: CASSLGTGGNEQYF. CDR3 DNA sequence: TGCGCCAGCAGTCTGGGGACAGGGGGTAACGAGCAGTACTTC.